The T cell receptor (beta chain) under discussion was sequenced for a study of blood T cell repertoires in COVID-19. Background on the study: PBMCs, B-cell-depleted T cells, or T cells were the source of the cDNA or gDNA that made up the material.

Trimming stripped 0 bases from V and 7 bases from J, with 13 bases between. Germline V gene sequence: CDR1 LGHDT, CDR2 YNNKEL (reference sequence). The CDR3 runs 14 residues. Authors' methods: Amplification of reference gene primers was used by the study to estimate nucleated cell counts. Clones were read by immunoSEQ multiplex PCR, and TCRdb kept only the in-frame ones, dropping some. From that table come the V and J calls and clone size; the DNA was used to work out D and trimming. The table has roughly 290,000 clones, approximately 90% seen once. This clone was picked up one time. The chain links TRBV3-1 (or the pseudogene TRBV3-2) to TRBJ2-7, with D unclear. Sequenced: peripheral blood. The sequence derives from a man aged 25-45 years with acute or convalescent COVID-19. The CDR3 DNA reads TGTGCCAGCAGCCAAGATCCGGGTTTAGGTGAGCAGTACTTC. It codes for CASSQDPGLGEQYF.